The following is a T cell receptor (beta chain) sequence with its context. Study processing details: Amplification with reference gene primers provided the estimates of nucleated cell counts. Assay used: immunoSEQ multiplex PCR; TCRdb lists only in-frame clones, some missing. V, J and clone size derive from that table, while D and trimming were established from the DNA sequence. The data show 130,000 to 150,000 clones, with about 79% seen just once and approximately 10% held by the top ten. The CDR3 is made up of 15 amino acids. J lost 4 bases, V lost 4 bases, and 7 bases had no gene match. In germline, CDR1 is SGDLS, CDR2 YYNGEE. The data stem from a study of blood T cell repertoires in COVID-19. Symptom resolution, clearance, or two negative PCRs marked the recovered donors of Cohort 3.

The sample comprised PBMCs or T cells enriched from blood (not recorded which). This TCR came from a man aged 45-65 years who had recovered from COVID-19. The rearrangement joins TRBV9 to TRBJ2-3; 9 bases align to TRBD1. CDR3 nucleotide sequence: TGTGCCAGCAGCCAAGGGACAGGGACTCCAGATACGCAGTATTTT. It translates to CASSQGTGTPDTQYF.